These T cell receptor beta chains were read from a single sample in a study of blood T cell repertoires in COVID-19. TCRdb's table, derived via immunoSEQ multiplex PCR, lists solely in-frame clones and lacks some. The sample carries approximately 130,000 clones, roughly 87% recorded once. Input material: PBMCs or T cells enriched from blood (not recorded which). All receptors come from a man aged 25 to 45 who had recovered from COVID-19. Each CDR3 is given with its conserved first and last residue. D genes are given only for firm matches. Some rows mark clone size as missing; the rest say once, few, many or name a class of expanded clone.

CDR3 DNA	CDR3 protein	V gene	J gene	D gene	clone size
TGCGCCAGCAGCGTATTGACAGGGAACACAGATACGCAGTATTTT	CASSVLTGNTDTQYF	TRBV5-1	TRBJ2-3	TRBD1	once
TGTGCCAGCAGTGACTCAAGGCAGGGTAACACTGAAGCTTTCTTT	CASSDSRQGNTEAFF	TRBV6-4	TRBJ1-1	.	.
TGTGCCAGCAGCTTATTCGCAAGGGGGTCCCCATCAGATACGCAGTATTTT	CASSLFARGSPSDTQYF	TRBV7-3	TRBJ2-3	.	.
TGCGCCAGCAGCCAAGTAACGGTCAACGCGGATGCAACTAATGAAAAACTGTTTTTT	CASSQVTVNADATNEKLFF	TRBV4-1	TRBJ1-4	.	.
TGCGCCAGCAGCTTGGGGGACAGGGACAATTCACCCCTCCACTTT	CASSLGDRDNSPLHF	TRBV5-1	TRBJ1-6	TRBD1	few
TGTGCCAGCAGATTGGGGACAGGGGCCTCACTCTCCTACAATGAGCAGTTCTTC	CASRLGTGASLSYNEQFF	TRBV27	TRBJ2-1	TRBD1	.
TGTGCCAGCAGCTTGGAGTTCGCGAACACCGGGGAGCTGTTTTTT	CASSLEFANTGELFF	TRBV7-9	TRBJ2-2	.	.
TGTGCCAGCAGACCCTCCGGGGGACGGAAAGAGACCCAGTACTTC	CASRPSGGRKETQYF	TRBV5-4	TRBJ2-5	.	.
TGTGCCAGCAGCGTTACATTTGGCTTAGGCGGGGCTGAGCAGTTCTTC	CASSVTFGLGGAEQFF	TRBV5-6	TRBJ2-1	.	.
TGTGCCAGCAGCCCCCAGGTCTCGGGAAACACCATATATTTT	CASSPQVSGNTIYF	TRBV3-1/TRBV3-2	TRBJ1-3	.	.
TGTGCCAGCAGTGACAGGGTTATGCAGCCCCAGCATTTT	CASSDRVMQPQHF	TRBV6-2/TRBV6-3	TRBJ1-5	TRBD1	few
TGTGCCAGCAGGGCTGTTAGCGGGAGGGAGGGCTACAATGAGCAGTTCTTC	CASRAVSGREGYNEQFF	TRBV25-1	TRBJ2-1	TRBD2	once
TGCAGCGTTGCCCCCGGGACTAGCGGGAGCAATGAGCAGTTCTTC	CSVAPGTSGSNEQFF	TRBV29-1	TRBJ2-1	TRBD2	.
TGCGCCAGCAGCCTCTTCCTTGGGACAGCGAACACTGAAGCTTTCTTT	CASSLFLGTANTEAFF	TRBV4-1	TRBJ1-1	TRBD1	.
TGTGCCAGCAGCCCGGACATCCGTGGGAACACCATATATTTT	CASSPDIRGNTIYF	TRBV7-9	TRBJ1-3	.	.
TGTGCCAGCAGTGAAGATCCCAGCGGTCCCTACGAGCAGTACTTC	CASSEDPSGPYEQYF	TRBV2	TRBJ2-7	.	.
TGTGCCAGCAGCCGAGCGGGACAGCAAGAGACCCAGTACTTC	CASSRAGQQETQYF	TRBV7-8	TRBJ2-5	.	.
TGTGCCAGCAGTTTGGTACAGGGCAACGAGCAGTACTTC	CASSLVQGNEQYF	TRBV12-3/TRBV12-4	TRBJ2-7	.	.
TGTGCCAGCAGCCCCCCGGGGAGGAACACCGGGGAGCTGTTTTTT	CASSPPGRNTGELFF	TRBV3-1/TRBV3-2	TRBJ2-2	.	.
TGTGCCAGCCGTCTTACTGGGGGGTACGAGCAGTACTTC	CASRLTGGYEQYF	TRBV28	TRBJ2-7	.	.
TGTGCCAGCAGTTTCGAGGGGGCTGGGACCCAGTACTTC	CASSFEGAGTQYF	TRBV12-3/TRBV12-4	TRBJ2-5	TRBD1	.
TGTGCCAGCAGTTCGGACAGCTACGAGCAGTACTTC	CASSSDSYEQYF	TRBV2	TRBJ2-7	.	once
TGTGCCAGCAGGGCGAGAGGGGAGCAGTACTTC	CASRARGEQYF	TRBV27	TRBJ2-7	.	few
TGTGCCAGCAGCTTGGGACTAGCGGGAACCACAGATACGCAGTATTTT	CASSLGLAGTTDTQYF	TRBV5-5	TRBJ2-3	TRBD2	.
TGTGCCAGCAGCTTCGGGACAGGGGGGTTCGCTGGCTACACCTTC	CASSFGTGGFAGYTF	TRBV7-9	TRBJ1-2	TRBD1	.
TGTGCCAGCAGTTGGGGTGGAGGGGACAGATATAATTCACCCCTCCACTTT	CASSWGGGDRYNSPLHF	TRBV27	TRBJ1-6	TRBD1	.
TGTGCCAGCAGCCAAGGACTAGCGGGAGGGCAGAATGAGCAGTTCTTC	CASSQGLAGGQNEQFF	TRBV3-1/TRBV3-2	TRBJ2-1	TRBD2	.
TGTGCCAGCAGGACAGGGAACACTGAAGCTTTCTTT	CASRTGNTEAFF	TRBV2	TRBJ1-1	.	few
TGTGCCAGCAGCCCTCGACTAGCGGGGTACAATGAGCAGTTCTTC	CASSPRLAGYNEQFF	TRBV5-4	TRBJ2-1	TRBD2	.
TGTGCCAGCAGCTTAGGACAGGCGGGTGGCTACACCTTC	CASSLGQAGGYTF	TRBV7-9	TRBJ1-2	.	.